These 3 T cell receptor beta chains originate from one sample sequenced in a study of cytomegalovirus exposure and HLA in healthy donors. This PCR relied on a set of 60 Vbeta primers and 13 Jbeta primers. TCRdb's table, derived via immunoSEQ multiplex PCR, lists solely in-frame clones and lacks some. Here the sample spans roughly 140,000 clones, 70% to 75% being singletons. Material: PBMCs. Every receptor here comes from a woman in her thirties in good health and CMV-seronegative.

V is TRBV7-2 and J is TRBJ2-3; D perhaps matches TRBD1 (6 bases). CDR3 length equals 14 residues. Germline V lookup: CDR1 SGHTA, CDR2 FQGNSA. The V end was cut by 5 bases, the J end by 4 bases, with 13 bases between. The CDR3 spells CASSPAGDADTQYF. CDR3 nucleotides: TGTGCCAGCAGCCCGGCAGGGGACGCAGATACGCAGTATTTT.

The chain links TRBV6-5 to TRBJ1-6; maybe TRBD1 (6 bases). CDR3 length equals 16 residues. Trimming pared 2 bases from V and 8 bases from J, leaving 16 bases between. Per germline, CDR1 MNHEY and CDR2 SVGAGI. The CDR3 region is CASSYAGGRGYSPLHF. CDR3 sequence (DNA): TGTGCCAGCAGTTACGCCGGCGGCAGGGGTTATTCACCCCTCCACTTT.

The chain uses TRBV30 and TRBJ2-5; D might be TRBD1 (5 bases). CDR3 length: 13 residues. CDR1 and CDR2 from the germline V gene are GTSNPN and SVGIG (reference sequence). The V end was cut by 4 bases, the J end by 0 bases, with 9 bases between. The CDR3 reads CAWKGWDQETQYF. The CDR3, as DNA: TGTGCCTGGAAGGGGTGGGACCAAGAGACCCAGTACTTC.